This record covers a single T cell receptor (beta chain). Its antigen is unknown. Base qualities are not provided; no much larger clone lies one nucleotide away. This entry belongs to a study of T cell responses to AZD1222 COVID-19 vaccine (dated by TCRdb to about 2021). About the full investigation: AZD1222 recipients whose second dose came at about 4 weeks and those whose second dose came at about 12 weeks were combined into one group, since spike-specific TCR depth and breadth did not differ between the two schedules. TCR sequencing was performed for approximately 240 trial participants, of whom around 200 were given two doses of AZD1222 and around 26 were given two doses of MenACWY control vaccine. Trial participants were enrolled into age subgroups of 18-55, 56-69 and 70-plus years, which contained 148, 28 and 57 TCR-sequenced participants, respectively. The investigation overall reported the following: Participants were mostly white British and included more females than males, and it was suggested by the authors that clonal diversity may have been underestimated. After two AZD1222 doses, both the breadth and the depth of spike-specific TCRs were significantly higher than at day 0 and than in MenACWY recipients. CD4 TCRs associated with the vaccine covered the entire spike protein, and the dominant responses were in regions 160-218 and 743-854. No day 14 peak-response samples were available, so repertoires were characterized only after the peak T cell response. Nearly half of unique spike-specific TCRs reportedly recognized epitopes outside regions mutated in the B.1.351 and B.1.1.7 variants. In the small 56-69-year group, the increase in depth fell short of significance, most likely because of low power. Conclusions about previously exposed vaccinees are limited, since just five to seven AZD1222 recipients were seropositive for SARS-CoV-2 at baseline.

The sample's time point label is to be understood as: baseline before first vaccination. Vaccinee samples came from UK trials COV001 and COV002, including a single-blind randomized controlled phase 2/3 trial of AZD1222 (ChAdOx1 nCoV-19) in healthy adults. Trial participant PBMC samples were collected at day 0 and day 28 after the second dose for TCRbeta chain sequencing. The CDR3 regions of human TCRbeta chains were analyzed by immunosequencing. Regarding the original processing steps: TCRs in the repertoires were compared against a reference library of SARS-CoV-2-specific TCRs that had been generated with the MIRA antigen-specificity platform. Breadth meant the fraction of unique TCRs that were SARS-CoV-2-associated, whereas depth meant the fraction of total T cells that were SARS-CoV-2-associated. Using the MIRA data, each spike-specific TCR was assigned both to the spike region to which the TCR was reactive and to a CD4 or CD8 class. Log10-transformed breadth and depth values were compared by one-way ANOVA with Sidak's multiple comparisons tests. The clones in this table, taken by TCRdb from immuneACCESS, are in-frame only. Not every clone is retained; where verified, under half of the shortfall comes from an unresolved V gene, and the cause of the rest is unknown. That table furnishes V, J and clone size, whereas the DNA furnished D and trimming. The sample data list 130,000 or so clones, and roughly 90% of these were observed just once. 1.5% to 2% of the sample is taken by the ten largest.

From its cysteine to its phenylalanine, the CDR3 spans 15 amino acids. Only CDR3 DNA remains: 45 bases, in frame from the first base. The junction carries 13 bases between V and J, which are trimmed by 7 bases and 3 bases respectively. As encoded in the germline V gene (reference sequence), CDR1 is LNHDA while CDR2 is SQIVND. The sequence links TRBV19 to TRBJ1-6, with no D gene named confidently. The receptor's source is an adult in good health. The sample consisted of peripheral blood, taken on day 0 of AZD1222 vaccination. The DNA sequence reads TGTGCCAGTACCGAAGCGGCCGTCTATAATTCACCCCTCCACTTT. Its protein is CASTEAAVYNSPLHF.